This T cell receptor (beta chain) was sequenced for a study of blood T cell repertoires in COVID-19. Study background: Collection of acute and convalescent COVID-19 samples took place in the United States, Italy and Spain.

This clone is a singleton in its sample. Authors' data handling: Estimated nucleated cell counts came from reference gene primer amplification. Sequencing used immunoSEQ multiplex PCR; TCRdb keeps in-frame clones, though not all of them. That table is the source of V, J and clone size, and D and trimming were worked out from the DNA. The sample includes 160,000 or so clones, 75% to 85% of them seen just once. J was trimmed by 8 bases and V by 2 bases; bases with no gene match: 7. Germline CDR1 reads MRHNA; CDR2 reads SNTAGT. The CDR3 is made up of 15 amino acids. The J gene is TRBJ2-1, the V gene TRBV6-4; 9 bases match TRBD1. This sequence was found in a human donor in a cohort sampled during active COVID-19. Sample: peripheral blood. CDR3 residues: CASSDAGQGGDEQFF. The CDR3 DNA reads TGTGCCAGCAGTGACGCGGGACAGGGTGGGGATGAGCAGTTCTTC.